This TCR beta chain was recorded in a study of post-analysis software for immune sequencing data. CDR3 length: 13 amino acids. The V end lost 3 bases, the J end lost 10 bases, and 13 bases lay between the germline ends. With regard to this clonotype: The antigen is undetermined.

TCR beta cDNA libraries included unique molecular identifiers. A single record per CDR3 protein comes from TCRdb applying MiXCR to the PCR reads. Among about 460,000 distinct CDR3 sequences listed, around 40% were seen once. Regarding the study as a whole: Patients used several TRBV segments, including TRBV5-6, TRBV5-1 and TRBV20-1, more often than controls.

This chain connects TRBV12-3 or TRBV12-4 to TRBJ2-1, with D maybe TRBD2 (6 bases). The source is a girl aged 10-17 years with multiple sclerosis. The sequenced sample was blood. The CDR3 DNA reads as TGTGCCAGCAGTTTTCTAACGGCGGGGGAGCAGTTCTTC. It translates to CASSFLTAGEQFF.